These T cell receptor beta chains were read from a single sample in a study of response to subunit inactivated influenza vaccine. TCRdb used MiXCR to reprocess the RT-PCR reads, holding one entry per CDR3 protein. The sample has roughly 290,000 distinct CDR3 sequences, less than 25% seen once. The sample in question was PBMCs from blood, obtained approximately 22 months after vaccination. All receptors come from a man aged 50-75 years who received an inactivated influenza vaccine. The CDR3 runs from the conserved cysteine through the conserved F or W. A D gene is named only where the DNA matches it firmly. Not every row has a clone size; where given, it reads once, few, many or a size class.

TRBV20-1	NA	TRBJ1-1	many	CSAMVGSQNTEAFF	TGCAGTGCCATGGTGGGCAGTCAGAACACTGAAGCTTTCTTT
TRBV12-3/TRBV12-4	NA	TRBJ1-5	many	CASSPRGGAYSNQPQHF	TGTGCCAGCAGCCCCCGGGGAGGGGCTTATAGCAATCAGCCCCAGCATTTT
TRBV4-1	NA	TRBJ1-5	NA	CASSQDLRQPQHF	TGCGCCAGCAGCCAAGATCTCCGTCAGCCCCAGCATTTT
TRBV6-5	NA	TRBJ2-4	NA	CASSYLGIQGWENIQYF	TGTGCCAGCAGTTACTTGGGCATACAGGGATGGGAAAACATTCAGTACTTC
TRBV14	TRBD1	TRBJ2-1	few	CASSLGGVGWNEQFF	TGTGCCAGCAGCCTAGGGGGCGTCGGGTGGAATGAGCAGTTCTTC
TRBV29-1	NA	TRBJ1-1	NA	CSVDKGNTEAFF	TGCAGCGTTGATAAGGGGAACACTGAAGCTTTCTTT
TRBV5-1	NA	TRBJ2-1	NA	CASSLVRYEQFF	TGCGCCAGCAGCTTGGTGCGCTATGAGCAGTTCTTC
TRBV7-9	NA	TRBJ2-1	NA	CASSLVGTGPYNEQFF	TGTGCCAGCAGCCTTGTCGGCACTGGTCCATACAATGAGCAGTTCTTC
TRBV10-1	TRBD1	TRBJ2-7	NA	CASRDTGGEQYF	TGCGCCAGCAGGGATACAGGGGGCGAGCAGTACTTC
TRBV5-1	NA	TRBJ2-5	NA	CASSLDTYQETQYF	TGCGCCAGCAGCTTGGACACTTACCAAGAGACCCAGTACTTC
TRBV20-1	NA	TRBJ1-5	few	CSASPETSNQPQHF	TGCAGTGCTAGTCCAGAAACTAGCAATCAGCCCCAGCATTTT
TRBV7-8	NA	TRBJ2-7	NA	CASSLENFGTDLYEQYF	TGTGCCAGCAGCTTAGAGAACTTTGGGACGGACCTTTACGAGCAGTACTTC
TRBV11-2	TRBD2	TRBJ2-2	NA	CASSLRGLVIGELFF	TGTGCCAGCAGCTTAAGGGGACTAGTTATCGGGGAGCTGTTTTTT
TRBV6-5	NA	TRBJ2-5	NA	CASRVEETQYF	TGTGCCAGCCGAGTGGAGGAGACCCAGTACTTC
TRBV3-1	TRBD1	TRBJ1-5	few	CASSRGTGFNQPQHF	TGTGCCAGCAGCCGGGGGACAGGGTTCAATCAGCCCCAGCATTTT
TRBV5-1	TRBD1	TRBJ1-5	many	CASSLETGVSQPQHF	TGCGCCAGCAGCTTGGAGACAGGGGTCAGTCAGCCCCAGCATTTT
TRBV18	NA	TRBJ1-1	once	CASQDGTNTEAFF	TGTGCCAGCCAAGACGGAACGAACACTGAAGCTTTCTTT
TRBV27	NA	TRBJ2-7	NA	CASSHRSPYEQYF	TGTGCCAGCAGTCACAGGAGTCCCTACGAGCAGTACTTC
TRBV6-5	NA	TRBJ1-6	many	CASSYTRSSPLHF	TGTGCCAGCAGTTACACGAGGAGTTCACCCCTCCACTTT
TRBV19	NA	TRBJ2-3	few	CASSILSLSSTDTQYF	TGTGCCAGTAGTATTCTCAGCCTCTCTAGCACAGATACGCAGTATTTT
TRBV25-1	NA	TRBJ1-2	many	CASSDRGYYGYTF	TGTGCCAGCAGTGATCGGGGCTACTATGGCTACACCTTC
TRBV5-6	NA	TRBJ2-1	NA	CASSLEGPGEQFF	TGTGCCAGCAGCTTGGAAGGCCCTGGGGAGCAGTTCTTC
TRBV5-1	NA	TRBJ2-7	NA	CASSFRQRSYEQYF	TGCGCCAGCAGCTTCCGACAGCGATCCTACGAGCAGTACTTC
TRBV5-1	NA	TRBJ2-5	few	CASAKSGAETQYF	TGCGCCAGCGCTAAATCGGGGGCAGAGACCCAGTACTTC
TRBV5-1	NA	TRBJ1-2	NA	CASSLESGGYGYTF	TGCGCCAGCAGCTTGGAATCAGGCGGCTATGGCTACACCTTC
TRBV29-1	TRBD1	TRBJ1-2	few	CSVGTGGLGGYTF	TGCAGCGTAGGGACAGGGGGCCTAGGAGGCTACACCTTC
TRBV3-1	TRBD2	TRBJ2-5	few	CASSMGLAIQETQYF	TGTGCCAGCAGCATGGGACTAGCGATTCAAGAGACCCAGTACTTC
TRBV5-1	TRBD1	TRBJ1-1	many	CASSLLTGANTEAFF	TGCGCCAGCAGCTTATTGACAGGGGCGAACACTGAAGCTTTCTTT
TRBV20-1	NA	TRBJ2-1	few	CSATRTEDSYNEQFF	TGCAGTGCAACCAGGACAGAGGACTCCTACAATGAGCAGTTCTTC
TRBV2	NA	TRBJ2-7	few	CASSARTPNPYEQYF	TGTGCCAGCAGCGCCCGGACCCCCAACCCCTACGAGCAGTACTTC
TRBV5-1	NA	TRBJ2-4	NA	CASSFGGLTTKNIQYF	TGCGCCAGCAGCTTTGGGGGCCTTACTACCAAAAACATTCAGTACTTC
TRBV20-1	TRBD2	TRBJ2-1	NA	CSARLTLADPNEQFF	TGCAGTGCTAGACTCACTCTAGCGGATCCCAATGAGCAGTTCTTC
TRBV11-2	NA	TRBJ1-4	few	CASSLSIGNEKLFF	TGTGCCAGCAGCTTGAGTATAGGGAATGAAAAACTGTTTTTT
TRBV28	NA	TRBJ2-7	few	CASTSPSQGGYEQYF	TGTGCCAGCACCTCCCCCTCCCAGGGGGGCTACGAGCAGTACTTC
TRBV25-1	NA	TRBJ2-7	NA	CASSSWGTVSYEQYF	TGTGCCAGCAGCTCTTGGGGGACTGTGAGCTACGAGCAGTACTTC
TRBV7-9	TRBD1	TRBJ2-3	NA	CASTVGEGQGGYF	TGTGCCAGCACCGTAGGCGAAGGACAGGGCGGGTATTTT
TRBV28	NA	TRBJ1-5	NA	CASNVFGRVLSNQPQHF	TGTGCCAGCAATGTGTTTGGGCGCGTTCTTAGCAATCAGCCCCAGCATTTT
TRBV6-1	NA	TRBJ1-6	NA	CASSTGADNSPLHF	TGTGCCAGCAGTACCGGGGCTGACAATTCACCCCTCCACTTT
TRBV7-8	NA	TRBJ2-3	NA	CASSQSSRPSSMELTDTQYF	TGTGCCAGCAGCCAATCATCCAGGCCCTCATCGATGGAACTAACAGATACGCAGTATTTT
TRBV12-3/TRBV12-4	NA	TRBJ1-1	NA	CASRRGGMGWTEAFF	TGTGCCAGCCGCCGGGGGGGGATGGGGTGGACTGAAGCTTTCTTT
TRBV7-2	NA	TRBJ1-3	NA	CASSARQYPSHTIYF	TGTGCCAGCAGCGCCAGACAATACCCCTCACACACCATATATTTT
TRBV7-6	NA	TRBJ2-5	NA	CASSLVPYQETQYF	TGTGCCAGCAGCTTAGTCCCGTACCAAGAGACCCAGTACTTC
TRBV9	NA	TRBJ1-5	NA	CASSRGIDSNQPQHF	TGTGCCAGCAGTAGAGGGATTGATAGCAATCAGCCCCAGCATTTT
TRBV11-1	NA	TRBJ2-2	NA	CASSLWFPAGHTGELFF	TGTGCCAGCAGCTTATGGTTCCCTGCGGGGCACACCGGGGAGCTGTTTTTT
TRBV20-1	NA	TRBJ2-3	NA	CSAKVRAPDTQYF	TGCAGTGCTAAAGTTAGGGCGCCAGATACGCAGTATTTT
TRBV20-1	NA	TRBJ1-1	NA	CSAFWVRGGEAFF	TGCAGTGCCTTCTGGGTCAGGGGAGGTGAAGCTTTCTTT
TRBV24-1	NA	TRBJ2-5	NA	CATSDLRTDHASQETQYF	TGTGCCACCAGTGACCTTCGGACAGACCACGCGAGTCAAGAGACCCAGTACTTC
TRBV7-2	NA	TRBJ2-3	NA	CASSRPRTDTQYF	TGTGCCAGCAGCCGACCCCGCACAGATACGCAGTATTTT
TRBV6-4	TRBD2	TRBJ2-3	many	CASSESAGEGGTDTQYF	TGTGCCAGCAGTGAATCAGCGGGAGAGGGCGGCACAGATACGCAGTATTTT
TRBV19	NA	TRBJ2-3	NA	CASSIDRGDTQYF	TGTGCCAGTAGTATAGACAGGGGAGATACGCAGTATTTT
TRBV27	TRBD1	TRBJ2-1	NA	CASKPGQGYEQFF	TGTGCCAGCAAACCGGGACAGGGCTATGAGCAGTTCTTC
TRBV7-6	NA	TRBJ2-7	NA	CASSLAVGDFTSYEQYF	TGTGCCAGCAGCTTAGCAGTAGGGGACTTTACCTCCTACGAGCAGTACTTC
TRBV12-3/TRBV12-4	TRBD1	TRBJ2-7	few	CASSWDRADEQYF	TGTGCCAGCAGTTGGGACAGGGCGGACGAGCAGTACTTC